The 18 T cell receptor beta chains reported below all come from one sample, sequenced in a study of early T cells in non-severe SARS-CoV-2 infection. TCRdb recomputed calls from the 5' RACE reads with MiXCR, one row per CDR3 protein. Among around 28,000 distinct CDR3 sequences listed, 5% to 6% were seen once. The sample consisted of whole blood. All receptors derive from an adult who was a healthcare worker with PCR-confirmed SARS-CoV-2 infection or an uninfected control (not recorded which).

The table lists this clonotype with many counts. This chain connects TRBV7-2 to TRBJ2-2, with 7 bases matching TRBD1. J gave up 3 bases and V 2 bases, and 9 bases lay outside the gene matches. The V gene's germline CDR1 is SGHTA and CDR2 FQGNSA. CDR3 length equals 17 residues. CDR3 in DNA: TGTGCCAGCAGCTTACCCAAAGGGGGCGCACACACCGGGGAGCTGTTTTTT. Protein product: CASSLPKGGAHTGELFF.

The chain uses TRBV6-1 and TRBJ2-7; D gene uncertain. The CDR3 consists of 11 residues. Germline-derived CDR1 and CDR2 are MNHNS and SASEGT. V was shortened by 3 bases and J by 4 bases, with 4 bases between the two germline ends. The CDR3 DNA sequence: TGTGCCAGCAGTGATAATTACGAGCAGTACTTC. Translating gives CASSDNYEQYF.

There are many counts of this clonotype. The genes are TRBV20-1 and TRBJ1-2; no firm D call. The CDR3 runs to 13 residues. Germline-derived CDR1 and CDR2 are DFQATT and SNEGSKA (reference sequence). V lost 6 bases and J 0 bases, leaving 11 bases between the germline ends. This CDR3 reads CSAHPGTNYGYTF. The DNA for the CDR3 is TGCAGTGCCCACCCGGGGACTAACTATGGCTACACCTTC.

By proportion, this clonotype is medium-sized. The gene calls are TRBV5-5 and TRBJ1-3; D is unresolved. Per germline, CDR1 SGHKS and CDR2 YYEKEE (reference sequence). The CDR3 sequence is 15 residues long. Trimming shortened V by 2 bases and J by 0 bases, and 9 bases separated the two germline ends. The CDR3 DNA reads TGTGCCAGCAGCTTTGGCGTGACCTCTGGAAACACCATATATTTT. It yields the protein CASSFGVTSGNTIYF.

The table lists this clonotype with many counts. J is TRBJ2-2 and V is TRBV29-1; possible D gene TRBD2, 6 bases. In germline, CDR1 is SQVTM, CDR2 ANQGSEA. This CDR3 comprises 15 residues. The ends were cut back, 5 bases at V and 3 bases at J, with 16 bases in the middle. This CDR3 is CSVTTRGGDTGELFF. Here the CDR3 DNA reads TGCAGCGTTACTACTAGGGGCGGGGACACCGGGGAGCTGTTTTTT.

This chain uses TRBV18 with TRBJ2-1, with TRBD2 matching 10 bases. The V and J ends lost 2 bases and 8 bases, in that order; junction bases with no gene match: 6. Germline values: CDR1 KGHSH, CDR2 LQKENI. The CDR3 extends over 15 amino acids. CDR3 loop: CASSPFLAGVDEQFF. The DNA of the CDR3 is TGTGCCAGCTCACCATTCCTAGCGGGAGTGGATGAGCAGTTCTTC.

Only a few counts were recorded for this clonotype. The chain employs TRBV5-1 and TRBJ1-1, with TRBD1 matching 7 bases. CDR1 and CDR2 from the germline V gene are SGHRS and YFSETQ. CDR3 length: 16 residues. Trimming removed 4 bases from V and 1 base from J; junction bases left unmatched: 10. The CDR3, as DNA: TGCGCCAGCAGCACATACCCGGGACAGAAGAACACTGAAGCTTTCTTT. Its translation: CASSTYPGQKNTEAFF.

The chain has TRBV18 and TRBJ1-1, with 8 bases aligning to TRBD1. The trim removed 1 base at V and 7 bases at J, leaving 8 bases unmatched. The CDR3 is 15 residues long. Germline V gene sequence: CDR1 KGHSH, CDR2 LQKENI. The CDR3 DNA reads as TGTGCCAGCTCACCACGAACTACAGGGGGAGTTGAAGCTTTCTTT. Its translation: CASSPRTTGGVEAFF.

This clonotype appeared a few times. The CDR3 reads CASSEAGDREEKLFF. The CDR3, as DNA: TGTGCCAGCAGCGAGGCGGGGGACAGGGAAGAAAAACTGTTTTTT. The rearrangement uses TRBV27 and TRBJ1-4, with TRBD1 matching over 9 bases. Germline trimming cut 6 bases from V and 8 bases from J; bases unmatched to any gene: 10. Germline CDR1 reads MNHEY; CDR2 reads SMNVEV (reference sequence). The CDR3 is made up of 15 amino acids. Filled out from reference TRBV27 and TRBJ1-4, the complete variable domain reads EAQVTQNPRYLITVTGKKLTVTCSQNMNHEYMSWYRQDPGLGLRQIYYSMNVEVTDKGDVPEGYKVSRKEKRNFPLILESPSPNQTSLYFCASSEAGDREEKLFFGSGTQLSVL.

This clonotype was detected many times. The chain recombines TRBV2 with TRBJ1-1; 8 bases are shared with TRBD1. This CDR3 has 12 residues. V shed 4 bases and J 9 bases; nucleotides not matched to a gene: 4. Germline loops: CDR1 SNHLY, CDR2 FYNNEI. The CDR3 sequence: CASSVDRGQAFF. The CDR3 nucleotides are TGTGCCAGCAGTGTTGACAGGGGACAAGCTTTCTTT.

This clonotype occurred a few times. The chain joins TRBV19 to TRBJ1-2, with 8 positions matching TRBD1. The germline CDR1 and CDR2 sequences are LNHDA and SQIVND (reference sequence). Losses at the gene ends were 6 bases for V and 1 base for J; bases not matched to a gene: 4. The CDR3 has 14 residues. CDR3 nucleotide sequence: TGTGCCAGTAGCCTCGACAGGGGTAACTATGGCTACACCTTC. It is translated as CASSLDRGNYGYTF.

This clonotype occurred a few times. The chain joins TRBV10-1 to TRBJ2-2; D is uncertain. Germline V gene sequence: CDR1 WNHNN, CDR2 SYGVQD (reference sequence). Trimming removed 6 bases from V and 7 bases from J, with 12 bases in between. The CDR3 has 13 amino acids. Here the CDR3 DNA reads TGCGCCAGCAGCGCAAGTGGGGTCGGGGAGCTGTTTTTT. The encoded protein is CASSASGVGELFF.

The chain combines TRBV5-1 with TRBJ2-2; D gene ambiguous. Germline loops: CDR1 SGHRS, CDR2 YFSETQ. The germline V and J ends were trimmed by 2 bases and 2 bases, with 7 bases remaining between them. CDR3 length equals 14 residues. CDR3 bases: TGCGCCAGCAGCTTTGCTACAAACACCGGGGAGCTGTTTTTT. Protein sequence: CASSFATNTGELFF. The complete variable domain, with remaining parts taken from reference TRBV5-1 and TRBJ2-2, reads KAGVTQTPRYLIKTRGQQVTLSCSPISGHRSVSWYQQTPGQGLQFLFEYFSETQRNKGNFPGRFSGRQFSNSRSEMNVSTLELGDSALYLCASSFATNTGELFFGEGSRLTVL.

This clonotype appeared many times. This chain links TRBV14 with TRBJ2-2; no clear D. Germline V lookup: CDR1 SGHDN, CDR2 FVKESK. V was pared by 2 bases and J by 13 bases, with 14 bases between. CDR3 length: 13 amino acids. The CDR3 bases are TGTGCCAGCAGCCAAACAGCTACTGGTGCGCTGTTTTTT. This encodes CASSQTATGALFF.

This clonotype was detected only a few times. This rearrangement joins TRBV20-1 to TRBJ2-2; 7 bases are a match to TRBD1. The length of the CDR3 is 14 residues. J was trimmed by 4 bases and V by 3 bases; bases with no gene match: 5. Germline CDR1 and CDR2: DFQATT and SNEGSKA (reference sequence). The CDR3 nucleotides are TGCAGTGCTAGCCCTGGGACAGTCACCGGGGAGCTGTTTTTT. Its translation: CSASPGTVTGELFF.

This clonotype showed up many times. The chain is built from TRBV24-1 and TRBJ2-7; 7 nucleotides line up with TRBD1. V lost 3 bases to trimming and J lost 6 bases; unmatched junction nucleotides: 4. CDR1 is KGHDR, CDR2 SFDVKD, per germline. CDR3 size: 13 residues. Written as DNA, the CDR3 is TGTGCCACCAGTGATATACAGGGGACCGAGCAGTACTTC. This gives the protein CATSDIQGTEQYF.

This clonotype was found many times. The chain carries TRBV6-4 and TRBJ2-1; the match to TRBD2 covers 10 bases. Germline V lookup: CDR1 MRHNA, CDR2 SNTAGT. V shed 4 bases, J shed 9 bases, and the junction held 3 bases outside the gene matches. The CDR3 runs 13 residues. The CDR3 sequence is CASSGTSGREQFF. As DNA, the CDR3 is TGTGCCAGCAGTGGGACTAGCGGCCGTGAGCAGTTCTTC.

This clonotype was recorded at least ten times. The rearrangement joins TRBV18 to TRBJ1-1, with a possible D match to TRBD1 (5 bases). The CDR3 has 14 amino acids. CDR1 KGHSH and CDR2 LQKENI come from the germline V gene. Trimming pared 3 bases from V and 0 bases from J, leaving 8 bases between. The CDR3 DNA follows: TGTGCCAGCTCACCCCGACAGATGAACACTGAAGCTTTCTTT. Protein: CASSPRQMNTEAFF.